Listed below are T cell receptor beta chains from one sample, sequenced in a study of shared clonotypes between healthy human individuals. Generated by immunoSEQ multiplex PCR, the TCRdb table keeps only in-frame clones and is missing some. Of over a million clones listed, approximately 80% are singletons. Material: memory CD4+ T cells from PBMCs. These receptors all stem from a man between 18 and 35 years old in good health. Some clones in this sample may be carry-over from other donors' samples. The CDR3 runs from the conserved cysteine through the conserved F or W. The D gene is left open where the match is weak. Size is stated for part of the rows, as once, few or many counts, or as a class when the clone is expanded.

>.|TRBV7-9|TRBD2|TRBJ2-2
TGTGCCAGCAACATAGCGGGAGCCGGGGAGCTGTTTTTT
CASNIAGAGELFF
>.|TRBV30|.|TRBJ2-1
TGTGCCTGGAGTACGGACAATGAGCAGTTCTTC
CAWSTDNEQFF
>.|TRBV19|TRBD1|TRBJ1-1
TGTGCCACGTGTCCCGGGACAGGTAACACTGAAGCTTTCTTT
CATCPGTGNTEAFF
>.|TRBV5-5|.|TRBJ2-3
TGTGCCAGCAGCTTGGCCCCCGTCACTAGCACAGATACGCAGTATTTT
CASSLAPVTSTDTQYF
>.|TRBV7-8|.|TRBJ2-1
TGTGCCAGCAGCCTCGGAAGAGAGCAGTTCTTC
CASSLGREQFF
>.|TRBV28|.|TRBJ2-2
TGTGCCAGCAGTCAGGCATCCCCCGGGGAGCTGTTTTTT
CASSQASPGELFF
>.|TRBV5-1|.|TRBJ1-1
TGCGCCAGCAGCTTCGCTCTAGCGGGGAACACTGAAGCTTTCTTT
CASSFALAGNTEAFF
>.|TRBV30|TRBD1|TRBJ1-5
TGTGCCTGGAGCACGGGACAGGCTAGCAATCAGCCCCAGCATTTT
CAWSTGQASNQPQHF
>.|TRBV5-1|.|TRBJ1-5
TGCGCCAGCAGCTTGGGGGGGCCTGGTCAGCCCCAGCATTTT
CASSLGGPGQPQHF
>.|TRBV4-1|TRBD2|TRBJ2-1
TGCGCCAGCAGCCAAGTAGATCTCGGACTAGCGGGAATGAATGAGCAGTTCTTC
CASSQVDLGLAGMNEQFF
>.|TRBV9|.|TRBJ2-3
TGTGCCAGCAGCGTAGCGGACGACGCACCCAGGGTTACGCAGTATTTT
CASSVADDAPRVTQYF
>many|TRBV5-4|.|TRBJ2-1
TGTGCCAGCAGCCCGGTGGGTGGGAATGAGCAGTTCTTC
CASSPVGGNEQFF
>.|TRBV29-1|TRBD1|TRBJ2-3
TGCAGCGTTATGACAGGGACAGATACGCAGTATTTT
CSVMTGTDTQYF
>.|TRBV4-1|.|TRBJ2-7
TGCGCCAGCAGCCTGGGACGGTACTACGAGCAGTACTTC
CASSLGRYYEQYF
>.|TRBV30|.|TRBJ2-7
TGTGCCTGGAGTAACAGCAGGGGTGATAAGCAGTACTTC
CAWSNSRGDKQYF
>.|TRBV19|TRBD1|TRBJ2-3
TGTGCCAGTAGTATTTCCCGGACAGGGAGGGATACGCAGTATTTT
CASSISRTGRDTQYF
>few|TRBV6-5|TRBD1|TRBJ2-7
TGTGCCAGCAGGCCTACCGGGACAGGGCGCAACGAGCAGTACTTC
CASRPTGTGRNEQYF
>.|TRBV15|.|TRBJ1-2
TGTGCCACCAGCAGAGATCGACGAAAGGTTAACTATGGCTACACCTTC
CATSRDRRKVNYGYTF
>.|TRBV6-6|.|TRBJ1-3
TGTGCCAGCAGTTACGGGGGGGCCCGTGGAAACACCATATATTTT
CASSYGGARGNTIYF
>.|TRBV4-1|.|TRBJ2-3
TGCGCCAGCAGCCAAGAGGCCGGTTGGGACTCCCAGGTAGATACGCAGTATTTT
CASSQEAGWDSQVDTQYF
>.|TRBV12-2|.|TRBJ2-1
TGTGCAAGTCGCTTATCGTTCGAGAGGCGCTACTACAATGAGCAGTTCTTC
CASRLSFERRYYNEQFF
>.|TRBV15|.|TRBJ2-2
TGTGCCACCAGCAGAGACCTCGGGGCCGTCGGGGAGCTGTTTTTT
CATSRDLGAVGELFF
>.|TRBV2|.|TRBJ2-5
TGTGCCAGCAGTGTGCAGATAGGTGCGGAGACCCAGTACTTC
CASSVQIGAETQYF
>.|TRBV7-9|TRBD1|TRBJ2-2
TGTGCCAGCAGCAAGGGACAGGGGGCATTTGGGACTAGCATCGGGGAGCTGTTTTTT
CASSKGQGAFGTSIGELFF
>.|TRBV10-3|.|TRBJ2-3
TGTGCCATCAGTGCTACAGCAACTAGCACAGATACGCAGTATTTT
CAISATATSTDTQYF
>once|TRBV21-1|.|TRBJ1-4
TGTGCCAGCAGCAAAGGACAGGGCTGGGAAAAACTGTTTTTT
CASSKGQGWEKLFF
>.|TRBV11-2|TRBD1|TRBJ1-1
TGTGCCAGCAGCCAAGCCAGGGGGACTGAAGCTTTCTTT
CASSQARGTEAFF
>.|TRBV7-9|TRBD2|TRBJ2-3
TGTGCCAGCAGCCCCCCGTCGCTAGCGGGAGTCCGCGATACGCAGTATTTT
CASSPPSLAGVRDTQYF
>.|TRBV30|.|TRBJ2-5
TGTGCCTGGAGTGCAAGAAAAACAGGGTGGAAGCAGTACTTC
CAWSARKTGWKQYF
>.|TRBV7-2|TRBD2|TRBJ2-7
TGTGCCAGCAGCCCTAGACTAGCTCGCGAGCAGTACTTC
CASSPRLAREQYF
>.|TRBV2|.|TRBJ1-2
TGTGCCAGCAGTGAATCCACGGGGGTTGGAGGCTACACCTTC
CASSESTGVGGYTF
>.|TRBV6-6|.|TRBJ2-1
TGTGCCAGCACCTTGACCAGGAACTCCTACAATGAGCAGTTCTTC
CASTLTRNSYNEQFF
>few|TRBV2|.|TRBJ2-3
TGTGCCAGCAGGAGGGGGACCGGGACAGATACGCAGTATTTT
CASRRGTGTDTQYF
>.|TRBV18|.|TRBJ2-5
TGTGCCAGCTCGAAGGGCCAAGAGACCCAGTACTTC
CASSKGQETQYF
>.|TRBV6-8|.|TRBJ1-1
TGTGCCAGCAGAAAATCTGGTCTCCTTCTGGCTGAAGCTTTCTTT
CASRKSGLLLAEAFF
>once|TRBV30|TRBD1|TRBJ1-3
TGTGCCTGGAGTTTAATGACAGGGGGACCTAAAAACACCATATATTTT
CAWSLMTGGPKNTIYF
>.|TRBV28|TRBD1|TRBJ1-1
TGTGCCAGCAGTTCCACAGGGGACCGCACTGAAGCTTTCTTT
CASSSTGDRTEAFF
>.|TRBV7-9|.|TRBJ2-7
TGTGCCAGCAGCTTAGGCAGGGGAGCCGAGCAGTACTTC
CASSLGRGAEQYF
>few|TRBV6-6|TRBD2|TRBJ2-2
TGTGCCAGCAGTTACTCTCTAGCGGGAATTTCCGGGGAGCTGTTTTTT
CASSYSLAGISGELFF
>few|TRBV5-4|TRBD1|TRBJ2-5
TGTGCCAGCAGCCCGACAGGGGTGAACCAAGAGACCCAGTACTTC
CASSPTGVNQETQYF
>once|TRBV6-5|TRBD1|TRBJ1-2
TGTGCCAGCAGTTACCGACAGGGTTTTATCTATGGCTACACCTTC
CASSYRQGFIYGYTF
>.|TRBV6-1|TRBD1|TRBJ1-2
TGTGCCAGCAGTGCGCGACAGGGGTACGGCTACACCTTC
CASSARQGYGYTF
>few|TRBV7-9|TRBD2|TRBJ2-1
TGTGCCAGCAGCAGAACTAGCGGGAGGGCCGGGGAGCAGTTCTTC
CASSRTSGRAGEQFF
>.|TRBV12-5|TRBD1|TRBJ2-5
TGTGCTAGTGGTTTGCAGAGAGACAGGGGGGGAGAGACCCAGTACTTC
CASGLQRDRGGETQYF
>.|TRBV30|.|TRBJ2-3
TGTGCCTGGAGTGGAGATTCCAGAGATACGCAGTATTTT
CAWSGDSRDTQYF
>.|TRBV30|.|TRBJ1-3
TGTGCCTGGAACCGGGGGGACTCTGGAAACACCATATATTTT
CAWNRGDSGNTIYF
>.|TRBV28|TRBD2|TRBJ2-1
TGTGCCAGCAGTTTATCCAGGGCGGGGGGCAATGAGCAGTTCTTC
CASSLSRAGGNEQFF
>once|TRBV19|.|TRBJ1-5
TGTGCCAGTAGCCCTCCCAGGGGTCTCGGGCAGCCCCAGCATTTT
CASSPPRGLGQPQHF
>once|TRBV5-4|.|TRBJ2-5
TGTGCCAGCAGGACCCAGGGTGAGACCCAGTACTTC
CASRTQGETQYF
>many|TRBV28|.|TRBJ1-2
TGTGCCAGCAGGACAAGCTATGGCTACACCTTC
CASRTSYGYTF
>.|TRBV9|.|TRBJ2-5
TGTGCCAGCAGCGTAGGGTCGAGGGGTGGTCAAGAGACCCAGTACTTC
CASSVGSRGGQETQYF
>.|TRBV21-1|.|TRBJ1-1
TGTGCCAGCAGCGTAAACAGGGGGCGGAACACTGAAGCTTTCTTT
CASSVNRGRNTEAFF
>.|TRBV7-9|.|TRBJ1-1
TGTGCCAGCAGCGCGGGACCGACTATGAACACTGAAGCTTTCTTT
CASSAGPTMNTEAFF
>few|TRBV5-1|TRBD1|TRBJ2-2
TGCGCCAGCAGGCCCCCGGGACAGAGAGTCACCGGGGAGCTGTTTTTT
CASRPPGQRVTGELFF
>.|TRBV4-1|TRBD2|TRBJ2-4
TGCGCCAGCAGCCTATTACGGGGGGGCAAAAACATTCAGTACTTC
CASSLLRGGKNIQYF
>once|TRBV18|.|TRBJ2-2
TGTGCCAGCTCACTAACGAACACCGGGGAGCTGTTTTTT
CASSLTNTGELFF